This T cell receptor beta chain comes out of a study of human T cells and chemical hapten exposure. Trimming removed 6 bases from V and 3 bases from J, with 26 bases in between. The CDR3 has 17 residues. Germline assignment: CDR1 SQVTM and CDR2 ANQGSEA. Time point described: patch test 1, 2 weeks after DPC sensitization. Noted treatment: therapeutic diphenylcyclopropenone sensitization with weekly scalp DPC. Extraction yielded total RNA from whole blood (unfractionated). TCRdb ran MiXCR on the RACE reads and lists one entry per CDR3 protein. The data contain 180,000 or so distinct CDR3 sequences, 20% to 25% of them singletons.

The source of this sequence is a woman in her forties or fifties with alopecia areata. Some clones in this sample may be carry-over from other donors' samples. The sequences come from whole blood, collected in connection with sensitization to the hapten diphenylcyclopropenone (DPC). The chain has TRBV29-1 and TRBJ1-2; D is unresolved. The CDR3 DNA is TGCAGCGTCGTTCCCAATTTTAAGGTTCATGGTGACTATGGCTACACCTTC. Its translation: CSVVPNFKVHGDYGYTF.